This passage covers 5 T cell receptor beta chains from one sample sequenced in a study of breast tumors, draining lymph nodes, adjacent tissues (dated by TCRdb to 2016 to 2017). Libraries came from multiplex PCR. Sequencing was performed on an Illumina HiSeq 2000. TCRdb reworked the public reads: Q25 trimming with fastp, MiXCR clone assembly, productive beta chains retained. Rows with a matching CDR3 protein are joined into one entry that keeps the most common DNA and genes. Present in this sample are 130,000 or so distinct CDR3 sequences, around 20% of which were seen just once. The top ten clones comprise roughly 2.8% of the sample. The axillary draining lymph nodes of breast cancer patients were the source of the lymph node samples. Sequencing used axillary lymph node tissue. The receptor source for this set is a female donor with breast cancer. Some clones in this sample may be carry-over from other donors' samples.

The V and J genes are TRBV4-2 and TRBJ1-1; D not resolved. CDR3 length equals 15 residues. The germline V gene encodes CDR1 LGHNA and CDR2 YNFKEQ. V was cut by 0 bases and J by 0 bases, with 8 bases left in between. CDR3 DNA sequence: TGTGCCAGCAGCCAAGATTTACGGATGAACACTGAAGCTTTCTTT. It encodes CASSQDLRMNTEAFF.

This clonotype was seen at least ten times. The chain combines TRBV9 with TRBJ2-7; 13 nucleotides line up with TRBD2. Looked up from germline, CDR1 is SGDLS and CDR2 is YYNGEE. The CDR3 runs 19 residues. Trimming removed 0 bases from V and 2 bases from J; junction bases left unmatched: 11. This chain's CDR3 is CASSVGLAGGPAIPYEQYF. CDR3 sequence (DNA): TGTGCCAGCAGCGTAGGACTAGCGGGGGGACCTGCAATCCCCTACGAGCAGTACTTC.

This clonotype was seen ten or more times. This sequence joins TRBV20-1 and TRBJ2-2; a weak D match, TRBD2 (6 bases). CDR1 DFQATT and CDR2 SNEGSKA come from the germline V gene (reference sequence). V dropped 1 base and J dropped 5 bases, with 11 bases sitting between them. The CDR3 has 14 residues. This chain's CDR3 is CSARGPLATGELFF. The CDR3 DNA reads as TGCAGTGCTAGAGGCCCTCTAGCGACCGGGGAGCTGTTTTTT.

Regarding this clonotype: One base away lies a much larger clone, so this may be a sequencing read error. The chain carries TRBV29-1 and TRBJ2-2, with TRBD1 as a possible D gene (5 bases). Germline loops: CDR1 SQVTM, CDR2 ANQGSEA. The CDR3 spans 11 residues. CDR3 coding DNA: TGCGGCGTTGCAGGGACCGGGGAGCTGTTTTTT. Protein sequence: CGVAGTGELFF.

V and J are TRBV6-1 and TRBJ2-6; D is possibly TRBD2 (5 bases). The CDR3 covers 15 residues. V lost 6 bases to trimming and J lost 0 bases, with 9 bases between them. The germline CDR1 and CDR2 sequences are MNHNS and SASEGT. CDR3 sequence reads: CASRNRGSGANVLTF. The CDR3 nucleotides are TGTGCCAGCAGGAACCGGGGCTCTGGGGCCAACGTCCTGACTTTC.